This T cell receptor beta chain was documented in a study of shared clonotypes between healthy human individuals. Trimming took off 6 bases at V and 2 bases at J, with 11 bases between the two ends. The CDR3 is 14 amino acids. Germline V gives CDR1 MNHEY, CDR2 SVGAGI. Assay used: immunoSEQ multiplex PCR; TCRdb lists only in-frame clones, some missing. This sample has around 1,100,000 clones, with approximately 77% found just once. This receptor was taken from a man younger than 30 in good health. Some clones in this sample may be carry-over from other donors' samples. Sequenced input: memory CD4+ T cells from PBMCs. Subset here: CD45RA-negative fraction. This chain connects TRBV6-5 to TRBJ1-5; D is uncertain. CDR3 DNA sequence: TGTGCCAGCAGCCAGACAAGGGGCAATCAGCCCCAGCATTTT. Translating it yields CASSQTRGNQPQHF.